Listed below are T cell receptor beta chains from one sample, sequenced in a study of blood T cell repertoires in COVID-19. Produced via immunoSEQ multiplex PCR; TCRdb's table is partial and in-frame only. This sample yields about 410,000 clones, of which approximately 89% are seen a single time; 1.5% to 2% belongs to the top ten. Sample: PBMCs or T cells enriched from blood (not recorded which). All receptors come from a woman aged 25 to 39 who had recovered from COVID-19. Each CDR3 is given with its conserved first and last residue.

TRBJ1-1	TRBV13	CASSTRDKGWGTEAFF
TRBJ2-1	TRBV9	CASSVVGRADEQFF
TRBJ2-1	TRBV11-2	CASRGEPDSYNEQFF
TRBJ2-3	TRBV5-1	CASSLTGGTGLRTDTQYF
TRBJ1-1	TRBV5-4	CASSLITGATEAFF
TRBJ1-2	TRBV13	CASSLGAAIYGYTF
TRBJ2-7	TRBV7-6	CASSFGTSGTRRDEQYF
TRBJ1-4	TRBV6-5	CASRAGNLFF
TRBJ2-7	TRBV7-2	CASSFGTGQIGEQYF
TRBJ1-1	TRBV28	CASSLASRGWAFF
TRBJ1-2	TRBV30	CAWSVDSYGYTF
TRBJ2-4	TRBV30	CALGDRAYKNIQYF
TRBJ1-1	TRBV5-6	CASSLASGTEAFF
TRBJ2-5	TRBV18	CASSTDQETQYF
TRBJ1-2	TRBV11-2	CASSHIPPWPYGYTF
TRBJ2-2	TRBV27	CASSLISGRSTGELFF
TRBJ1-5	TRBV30	CAWSEVGGQPQHF
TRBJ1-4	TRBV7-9	CASSWTEKLFF
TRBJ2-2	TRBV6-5	CASRGGGAGELFF
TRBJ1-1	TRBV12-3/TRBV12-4	CASSFNLVAEAFF
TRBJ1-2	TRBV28	CASSPTGGYGYTF
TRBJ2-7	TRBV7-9	CASSLASGRNEQYF
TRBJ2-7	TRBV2	CASSEVSRGVAPYEQYF
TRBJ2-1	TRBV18	CASSSLAGAYNEQFF
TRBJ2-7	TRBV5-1	CASSLNRVGVSEQYF
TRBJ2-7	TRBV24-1	CATSEGDGLAGGPYEQYF
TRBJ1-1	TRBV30	CASLGDNFNTEAFF
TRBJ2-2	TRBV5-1	CASSQGTVNTGELFF
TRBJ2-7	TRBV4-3	CASSRGQGIRYEQYF
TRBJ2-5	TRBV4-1	CASSPVSGGIETQYF
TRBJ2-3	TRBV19	CASETGGGSDTQYF
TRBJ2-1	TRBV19	CASSTGVGTGGYNEQFF
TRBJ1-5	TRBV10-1	CASVVQGGTQPQHF
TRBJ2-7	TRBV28	CASMLSSGGYEQYF
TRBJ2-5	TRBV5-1	CASSLARTRTQQETQYF
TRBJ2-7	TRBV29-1	CSVEVARTYEQYF
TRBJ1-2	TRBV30	CAWSGLGEYYGYTF
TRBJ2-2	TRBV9	CASSVEAVNIGELFF
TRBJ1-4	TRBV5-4	CASSPVGRGEKLFF
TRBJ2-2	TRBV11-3	CASSPTGNTGELFF
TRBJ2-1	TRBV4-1	CASSQPGQPDEQFF
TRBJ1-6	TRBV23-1	CASSLRGNSPLHF
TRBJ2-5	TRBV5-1	CASSLTGLAGGLQETQYF
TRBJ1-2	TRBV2	CASSPLWGDDGYTF
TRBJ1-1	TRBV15	CATSRGLLDTEAFF
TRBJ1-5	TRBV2	CASRSLGQGNQPQHF
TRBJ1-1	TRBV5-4	CASRVSGGMNTEAFF
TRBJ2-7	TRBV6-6	CAIARGRASHEQYF
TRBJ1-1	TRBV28	CASSPPSALGTEAFF